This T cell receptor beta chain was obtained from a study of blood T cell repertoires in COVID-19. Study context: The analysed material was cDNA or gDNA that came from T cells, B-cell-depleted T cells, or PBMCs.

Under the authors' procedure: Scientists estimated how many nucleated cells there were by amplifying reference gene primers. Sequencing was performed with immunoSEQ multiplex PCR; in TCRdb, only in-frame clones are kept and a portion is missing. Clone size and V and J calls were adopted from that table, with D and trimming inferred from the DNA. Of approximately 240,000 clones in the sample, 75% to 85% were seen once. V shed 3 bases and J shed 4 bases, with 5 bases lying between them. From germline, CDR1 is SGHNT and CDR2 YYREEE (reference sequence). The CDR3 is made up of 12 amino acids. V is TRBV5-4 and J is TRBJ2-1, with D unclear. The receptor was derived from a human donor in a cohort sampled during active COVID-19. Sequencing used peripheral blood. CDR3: CASSSRYNEQFF. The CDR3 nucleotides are TGTGCCAGCAGCTCCAGATACAATGAGCAGTTCTTC. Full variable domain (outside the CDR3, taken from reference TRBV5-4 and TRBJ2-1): ETGVTQSPTHLIKTRGQQVTLRCSSQSGHNTVSWYQQALGQGPQFIFQYYREEENGRGNFPPRFSGLQFPNYSSELNVNALELDDSALYLCASSSRYNEQFFGPGTRLTVL.